The clone carrying this TCR beta chain was detected only a few times. Its antigen is currently unknown. This specimen belongs to a study of Ad26.COV2.S vaccination and SARS-CoV-2 variants. Treatment noted: 19 received Ad26.COV2.S at low or high dose, single or two shots; several received placebo; per-sample allocation not given. On day 63 after the first injection, vaccine and placebo recipients gave samples. An adult of 18-55 years in Boston served as donor. The V and J ends lost 0 bases and 4 bases respectively, with 10 bases between them. The CDR3 is made up of 16 amino acids. Germline CDR1 MGHRA, CDR2 YSYEKL. General study points: Vaccine and placebo recipients had comparable breadth of non-spike TCRs.

Clones were read by immunoSEQ multiplex PCR, and TCRdb kept only the in-frame ones, dropping some. The sample holds roughly 300,000 clones, around 90% seen once. The clonotype was recovered from a person aged 18 to 59 who received the Ad26.COV2.S COVID-19 vaccine or a placebo. The material sequenced was peripheral blood, taken in a trial of Ad26.COV2.S vaccine versus placebo. The V and J genes are TRBV4-1 and TRBJ2-6; D unclear. Here the CDR3 reads CASSQDQGSGANVLTF. For the CDR3, the DNA is TGCGCCAGCAGCCAAGACCAAGGCTCAGGGGCCAACGTCCTGACTTTC.